This record concerns one T cell receptor beta chain sequence. The antigen is unknown. Positively selected for CCR7, the CD45RO-negative cells used as naive CD8 cells excluded terminally differentiated effector memory CD45RA+ cells. The sample originates from a study of shared clonotypes between healthy human individuals. Findings of the study overall: The researchers took only blood, and tissue repertoires probably look different. The study's rarefaction showed incomplete sorted-subset sequencing despite large depth. It was observed that about 5% of naive CD4 clonotypes were shared across several donors. Estimated clonotype richness was generally higher in naive than memory subsets.

Sequencing was performed with immunoSEQ multiplex PCR; in TCRdb, only in-frame clones are kept and a portion is missing. The sample has around 2,000,000 clones; around 93% are singletons. CDR1 MGHRA and CDR2 YSYEKL come from the germline V gene. The CDR3 spans 12 residues. The V end was cut by 3 bases, the J end by 5 bases, with 8 bases between. Specimen: naive CD8+ T cells from PBMCs. This TCR was recovered from a man aged 18-30 years in good health. Some clones in this sample may be carry-over from other donors' samples. The chain has TRBV4-1 and TRBJ2-7, with unresolved D. The chain's CDR3 is CASSQPRDEQYF. The CDR3 DNA reads TGCGCCAGCAGCCAGCCCCGGGACGAGCAGTACTTC.